This record looks at one T cell receptor (beta chain) sequence and its context. Its specificity is not known. TCRdb used MiXCR to reprocess the reads, holding one entry per CDR3 protein. The table lists hundreds of thousands of distinct CDR3 sequences, around 32% of them singletons, with over 15% in the top ten. This record belongs to a study of T cell repertoires in cytomegalovirus infection. Germline CDR1 is DFQATT and CDR2 is SNEGSKA (reference sequence). The CDR3 loop spans 16 amino acids. With 0 bases clipped from V and 7 bases from J, the junction kept 11 bases outside the gene matches. This TCR came from a human donor in good health (CMV status not recorded). Some clones in this sample may be carry-over from other donors' samples. Material: cultured PBMCs, obtained from culture after CMV antigen stimulation. This chain uses TRBV20-1 with TRBJ2-1, with 8 bases identical to TRBD2. In DNA form, the CDR3 reads TGCAGTGCTAGAGATCCGTGGAGCGGGAGTCCGAATGAGCAGTTCTTC. It codes for CSARDPWSGSPNEQFF.